This T cell receptor beta chain was profiled in a study of T cells in Graves' hyperthyroidism and ophthalmopathy. Across the whole study: Peripheral blood specimens were obtained at initial diagnosis, prior to any treatment.

On this clonotype: Its specificity is not known.

Study outcomes and limitations: A 13 V-J signature model discriminated ophthalmopathy versus stable hyperthyroidism. The model forecast ophthalmopathy, anticipating it by a median approximately 6.2 months before onset.

It was 8.5 to 10 ml of fresh peripheral blood that supplied the PBMCs. Amplification targeted TCR beta CDR3 regions from RNA transcripts. The HTBI set primed first-round TCR CDR3 RT-PCR. TCRdb independently ran MiXCR on the multiplex PCR reads; one entry per CDR3 protein. The sample lists about 600,000 distinct CDR3 sequences; about 14% were seen once. The specimen was blood. This receptor was obtained from a woman in her forties or fifties with Graves' ophthalmopathy.

CDR3 bases: TGTGCCAGCAGTTACTCTATTTCAGGGCTTCTGGGTGACGAGCAGTACTTC. Translating it yields CASSYSISGLLGDEQYF. The chain uses TRBV6-5 and TRBJ2-7, with D possibly matching TRBD1 (5 bases). In germline, CDR1 is MNHEY, CDR2 SVGAGI. The germline V and J ends were trimmed by 0 bases and 5 bases, with 20 bases remaining between them. The CDR3 runs to 17 residues.